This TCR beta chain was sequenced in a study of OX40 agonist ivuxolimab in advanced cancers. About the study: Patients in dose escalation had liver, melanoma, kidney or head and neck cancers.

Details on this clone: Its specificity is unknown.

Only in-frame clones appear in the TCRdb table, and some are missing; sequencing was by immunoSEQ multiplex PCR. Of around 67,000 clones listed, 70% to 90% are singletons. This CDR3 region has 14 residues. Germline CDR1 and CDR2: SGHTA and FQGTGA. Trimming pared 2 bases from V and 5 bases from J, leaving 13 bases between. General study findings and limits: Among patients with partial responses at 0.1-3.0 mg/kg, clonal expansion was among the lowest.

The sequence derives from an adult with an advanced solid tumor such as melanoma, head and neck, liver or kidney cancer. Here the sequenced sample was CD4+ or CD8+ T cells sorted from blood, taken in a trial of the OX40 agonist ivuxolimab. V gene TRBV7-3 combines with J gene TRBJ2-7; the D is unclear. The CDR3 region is CASSLQGNSNEQYF. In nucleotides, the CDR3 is TGTGCCAGCAGCTTACAAGGGAATAGCAACGAGCAGTACTTC.